These 5 T cell receptor beta chains were sequenced from one sample in a study of blood T cell repertoires in COVID-19. Clones were read by immunoSEQ multiplex PCR, and TCRdb kept only the in-frame ones, dropping some. The table has hundreds of thousands of clones, 70% to 90% seen once. Sequenced input: PBMCs or T cells enriched from blood (not recorded which). All receptors come from a man between 25 and 39 years old who had recovered from COVID-19.

The chain uses TRBV12-5 and TRBJ1-5, with TRBD1 matching over 10 bases. J gave up 4 bases and V 7 bases, and 10 bases lay outside the gene matches. This CDR3 is built from 16 residues. In germline, CDR1 is LGHNT, CDR2 FRNRAP. The chain's CDR3 is CASAGGTGVLNQPQHF. DNA for the CDR3: TGTGCTAGTGCTGGAGGGACAGGGGTCCTTAATCAGCCCCAGCATTTT.

The table lists this clone with a count of one. This chain links TRBV29-1 with TRBJ2-3; the D gene is possibly TRBD2 (5 bases). Germline V gene sequence: CDR1 SQVTM, CDR2 ANQGSEA. The CDR3 consists of 12 residues. With 8 bases removed from V and 6 bases from J, the gap between germline ends came to 15 bases. The CDR3 region has the DNA TGCAGCTCGCGTTGGTCGGGGGATACGCAGTATTTT. Translated: CSSRWSGDTQYF.

This chain links TRBV27 with TRBJ1-2; TRBD1 agrees at 8 bases. Unmatched junction bases numbered 7, after V lost 8 bases and J lost 5 bases. The CDR3 covers 13 residues. In germline, CDR1 is MNHEY, CDR2 SMNVEV (reference sequence). The CDR3 reads CASSFTGGYGYTF. The DNA of the CDR3 is TGTGCCAGCTCCTTCACAGGGGGATATGGCTACACCTTC.

The sample holds one count of this clone. J is TRBJ1-2 and V is TRBV19, with D unclear. Trimming removed 11 bases at V and 1 base at J, with 17 bases between. Germline CDR1 is LNHDA and CDR2 is SQIVND (reference sequence). This CDR3 contains 14 residues. Here the CDR3 reads CASSPGFGNYGYTF. In nucleotides, the CDR3 is TGTGCCTCCAGCCCGGGGTTCGGTAACTATGGCTACACCTTC.

The chain employs TRBV6-5 and TRBJ1-3, with 7 bases aligning to TRBD1. This CDR3 is built from 15 residues. V lost 6 bases to trimming and J lost 2 bases; unmatched junction nucleotides: 7. Germline CDR1 reads MNHEY; CDR2 reads SVGAGI. Here the CDR3 reads CASRSTGSPGNTIYF. The CDR3 bases are TGTGCCAGCAGGTCGACAGGGTCCCCTGGAAACACCATATATTTT.